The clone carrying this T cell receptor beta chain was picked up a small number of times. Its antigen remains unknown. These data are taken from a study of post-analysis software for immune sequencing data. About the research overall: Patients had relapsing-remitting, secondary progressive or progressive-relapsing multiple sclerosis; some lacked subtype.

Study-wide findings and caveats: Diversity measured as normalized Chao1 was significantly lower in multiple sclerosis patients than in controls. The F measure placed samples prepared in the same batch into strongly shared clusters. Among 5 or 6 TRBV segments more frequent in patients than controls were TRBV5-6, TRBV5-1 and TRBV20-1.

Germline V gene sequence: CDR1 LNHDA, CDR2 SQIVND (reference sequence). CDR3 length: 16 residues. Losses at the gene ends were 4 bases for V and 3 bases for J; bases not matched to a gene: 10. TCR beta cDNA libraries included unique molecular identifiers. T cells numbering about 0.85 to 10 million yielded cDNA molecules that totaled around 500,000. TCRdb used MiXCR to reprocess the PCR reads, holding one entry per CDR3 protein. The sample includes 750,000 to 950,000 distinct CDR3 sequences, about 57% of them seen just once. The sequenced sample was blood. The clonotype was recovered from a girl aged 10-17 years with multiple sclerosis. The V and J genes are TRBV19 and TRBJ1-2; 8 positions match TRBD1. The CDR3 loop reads CASSKWEQGAYYGYTF. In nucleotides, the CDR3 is TGTGCCAGTAGTAAATGGGAGCAGGGGGCTTACTATGGCTACACCTTC. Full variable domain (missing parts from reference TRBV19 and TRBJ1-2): DGGITQSPKYLFRKEGQNVTLSCEQNLNHDAMYWYRQDPGQGLRLIYYSQIVNDFQKGDIAEGYSVSREKKESFPLTVTSAQKNPTAFYLCASSKWEQGAYYGYTFGSGTRLTVV.